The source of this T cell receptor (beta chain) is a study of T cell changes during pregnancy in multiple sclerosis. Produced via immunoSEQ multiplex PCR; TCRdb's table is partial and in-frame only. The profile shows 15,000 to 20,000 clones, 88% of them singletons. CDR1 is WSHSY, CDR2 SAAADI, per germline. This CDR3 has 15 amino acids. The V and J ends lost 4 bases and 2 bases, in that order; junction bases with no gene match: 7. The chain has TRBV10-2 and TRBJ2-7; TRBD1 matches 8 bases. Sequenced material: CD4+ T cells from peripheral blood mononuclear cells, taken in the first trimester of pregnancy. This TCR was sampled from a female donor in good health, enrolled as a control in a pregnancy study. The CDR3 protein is CASSATGTGAYEQYF. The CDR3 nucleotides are TGCGCCAGCAGTGCCACCGGGACAGGAGCCTACGAGCAGTACTTC.